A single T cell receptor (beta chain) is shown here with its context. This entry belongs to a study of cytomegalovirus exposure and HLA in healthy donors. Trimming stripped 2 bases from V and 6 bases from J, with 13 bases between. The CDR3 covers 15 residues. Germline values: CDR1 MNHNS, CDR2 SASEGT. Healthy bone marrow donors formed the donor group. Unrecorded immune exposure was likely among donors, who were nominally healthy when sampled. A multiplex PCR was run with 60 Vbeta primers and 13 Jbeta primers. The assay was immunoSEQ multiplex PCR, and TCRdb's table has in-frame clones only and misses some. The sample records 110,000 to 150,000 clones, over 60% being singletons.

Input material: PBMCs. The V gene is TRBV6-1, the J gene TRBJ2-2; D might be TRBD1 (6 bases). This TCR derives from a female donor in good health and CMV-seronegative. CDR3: CASSEFVGAPGELFF. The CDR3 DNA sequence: TGTGCCAGCAGTGAATTTGTGGGGGCGCCCGGGGAGCTGTTTTTT.